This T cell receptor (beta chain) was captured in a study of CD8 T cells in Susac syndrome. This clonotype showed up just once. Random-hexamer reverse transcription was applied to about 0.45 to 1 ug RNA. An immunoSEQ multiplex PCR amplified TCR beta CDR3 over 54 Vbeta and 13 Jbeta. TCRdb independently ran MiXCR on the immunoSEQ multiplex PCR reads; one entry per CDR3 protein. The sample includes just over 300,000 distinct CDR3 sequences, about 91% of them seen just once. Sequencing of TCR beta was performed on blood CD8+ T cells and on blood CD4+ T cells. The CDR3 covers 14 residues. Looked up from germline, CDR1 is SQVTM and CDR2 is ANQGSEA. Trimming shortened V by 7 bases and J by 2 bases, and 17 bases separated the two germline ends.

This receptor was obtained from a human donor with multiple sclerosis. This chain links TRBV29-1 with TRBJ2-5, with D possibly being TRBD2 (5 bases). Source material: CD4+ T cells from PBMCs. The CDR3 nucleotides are TGCAGCGCCGAAACGCGGGTGACTCAAGAGACCCAGTACTTC. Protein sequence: CSAETRVTQETQYF.